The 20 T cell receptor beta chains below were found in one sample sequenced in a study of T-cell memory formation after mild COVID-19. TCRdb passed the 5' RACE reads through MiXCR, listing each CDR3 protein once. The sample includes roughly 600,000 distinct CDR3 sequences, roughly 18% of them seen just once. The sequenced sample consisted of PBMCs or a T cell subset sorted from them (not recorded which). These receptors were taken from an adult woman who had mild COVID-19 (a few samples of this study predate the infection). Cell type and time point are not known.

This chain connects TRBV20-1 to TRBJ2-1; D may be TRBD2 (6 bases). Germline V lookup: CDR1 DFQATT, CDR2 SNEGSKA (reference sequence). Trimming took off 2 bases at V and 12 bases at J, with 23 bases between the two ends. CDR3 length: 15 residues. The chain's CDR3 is CSARSVRDSPGPQFF. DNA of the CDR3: TGCAGTGCTAGATCCGTTCGGGACTCCCCGGGGCCGCAGTTCTTC.

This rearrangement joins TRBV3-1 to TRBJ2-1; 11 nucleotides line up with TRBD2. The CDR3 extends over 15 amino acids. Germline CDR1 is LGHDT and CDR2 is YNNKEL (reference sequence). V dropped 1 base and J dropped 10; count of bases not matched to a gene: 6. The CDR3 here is CASSQGGTSGREQFF. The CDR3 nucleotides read TGTGCCAGCAGCCAAGGGGGGACTAGCGGTAGGGAGCAGTTCTTC.

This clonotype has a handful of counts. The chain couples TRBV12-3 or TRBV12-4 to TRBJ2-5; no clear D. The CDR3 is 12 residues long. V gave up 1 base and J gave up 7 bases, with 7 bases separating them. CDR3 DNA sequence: TGTGCCAGCAGTTTAGACCCAGGGACCCAGTACTTC. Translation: CASSLDPGTQYF.

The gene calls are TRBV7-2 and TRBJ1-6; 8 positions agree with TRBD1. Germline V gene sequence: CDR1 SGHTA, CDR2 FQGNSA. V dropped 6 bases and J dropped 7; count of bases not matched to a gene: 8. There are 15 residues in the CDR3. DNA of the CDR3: TGTGCCAGCAGGGACCACAGGGGGTTAAATTCACCCCTCCACTTT. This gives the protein CASRDHRGLNSPLHF.

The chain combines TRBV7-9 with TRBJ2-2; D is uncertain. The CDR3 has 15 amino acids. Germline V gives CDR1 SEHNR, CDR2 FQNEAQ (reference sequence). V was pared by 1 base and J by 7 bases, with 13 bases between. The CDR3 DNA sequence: TGTGCCAGCAGCTTAGGGTCCAGAACCTACGGGGAGCTGTTTTTT. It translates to CASSLGSRTYGELFF.

The CDR3 DNA follows: TGCAGCGTTCAGGGGGCTCAGAACACTGAAGCTTTCTTT. Its translation is CSVQGAQNTEAFF. The chain links TRBV29-1 to TRBJ1-1, with 8 nucleotides matching TRBD1. This CDR3 is 13 amino acids long. Trimming took 5 bases from V and 1 from J; bases not matched to a gene: 3. Germline lookup yields CDR1 SQVTM and CDR2 ANQGSEA.

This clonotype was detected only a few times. Here the CDR3 DNA reads TGCAGTGCGCTACAGGGCTCCTACGAGCAGTACTTC. Residues: CSALQGSYEQYF. The chain has TRBV20-1 and TRBJ2-7; D may be TRBD1 (6 bases). Germline CDR1 DFQATT, CDR2 SNEGSKA (reference sequence). CDR3 size: 12 residues. V dropped 6 bases and J dropped 0 bases, with 9 bases sitting between them.

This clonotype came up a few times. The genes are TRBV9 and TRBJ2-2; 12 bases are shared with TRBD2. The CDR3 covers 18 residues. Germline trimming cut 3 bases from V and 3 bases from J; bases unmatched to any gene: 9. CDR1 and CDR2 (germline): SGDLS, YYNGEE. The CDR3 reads CASSGTITSGRHTGELFF. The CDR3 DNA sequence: TGTGCCAGCAGCGGAACCATCACTAGCGGGAGGCACACCGGGGAGCTGTTTTTT.

CDR3 nucleotide sequence: TGTGCCAGCAGCCTTGGGGGCAGCATTCAAGAGACCCAGTACTTC. Protein sequence: CASSLGGSIQETQYF. This rearrangement joins TRBV3-2 to TRBJ2-5; the D call in the table, TRBD1, was not verified against the DNA. TRBV3-2 is assigned pseudogene status. This CDR3 comprises 15 residues.

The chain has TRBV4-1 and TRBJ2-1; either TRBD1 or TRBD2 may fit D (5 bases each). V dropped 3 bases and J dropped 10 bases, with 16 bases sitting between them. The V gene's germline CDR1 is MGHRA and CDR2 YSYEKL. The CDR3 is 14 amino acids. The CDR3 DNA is TGCGCCAGCAGCCAGGGACCCCGCCGGGACGAGCAGTTCTTC. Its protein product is CASSQGPRRDEQFF.

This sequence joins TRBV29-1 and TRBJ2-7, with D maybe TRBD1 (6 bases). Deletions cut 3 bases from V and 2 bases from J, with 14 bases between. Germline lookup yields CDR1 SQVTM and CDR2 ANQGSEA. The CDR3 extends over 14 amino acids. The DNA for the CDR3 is TGCAGCGTTGAGTCTAGCAGGGGTACCTACGAGCAGTACTTC. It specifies CSVESSRGTYEQYF.

CDR3 nucleotides: TGCAGTGCTAGAAGGCAAAACACAGATACGCAGTATTTT. This gives the protein CSARRQNTDTQYF. The rearrangement joins TRBV20-1 to TRBJ2-3; D ambiguous. This CDR3 region has 13 residues. In germline, CDR1 is DFQATT, CDR2 SNEGSKA (reference sequence). The germline V and J ends were trimmed by 2 bases and 2 bases, with 8 bases remaining between them.

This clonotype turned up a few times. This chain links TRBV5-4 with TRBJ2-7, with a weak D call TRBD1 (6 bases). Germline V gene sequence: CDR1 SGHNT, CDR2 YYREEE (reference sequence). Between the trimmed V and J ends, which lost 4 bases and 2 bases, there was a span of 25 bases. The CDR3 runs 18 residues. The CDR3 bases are TGTGCCAGCAGCCGACAGGACCCCCCGGGACACCGAACCTACGAGCAGTACTTC. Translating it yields CASSRQDPPGHRTYEQYF.

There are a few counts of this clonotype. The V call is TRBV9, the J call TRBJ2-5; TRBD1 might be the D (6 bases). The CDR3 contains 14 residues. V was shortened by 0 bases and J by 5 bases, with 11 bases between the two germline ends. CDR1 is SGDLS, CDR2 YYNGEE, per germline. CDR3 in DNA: TGTGCCAGCAGCGTAGCAGTCAGGGGTGAGACCCAGTACTTC. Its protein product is CASSVAVRGETQYF.

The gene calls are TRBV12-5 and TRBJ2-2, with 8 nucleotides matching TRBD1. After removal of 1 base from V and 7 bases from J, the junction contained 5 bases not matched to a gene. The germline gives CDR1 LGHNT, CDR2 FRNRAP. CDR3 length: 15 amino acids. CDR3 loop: CASGLGYGTGGELFF. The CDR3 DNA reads TGTGCTAGTGGTTTGGGCTACGGGACAGGCGGGGAGCTGTTTTTT.

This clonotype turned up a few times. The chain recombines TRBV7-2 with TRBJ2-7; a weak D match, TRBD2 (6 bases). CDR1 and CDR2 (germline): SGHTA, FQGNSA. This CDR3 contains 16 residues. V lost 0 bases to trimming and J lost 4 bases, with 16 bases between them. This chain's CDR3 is CASSLAPSGRAYEQYF. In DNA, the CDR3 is TGTGCCAGCAGCTTAGCCCCCAGCGGGCGTGCGTACGAGCAGTACTTC.

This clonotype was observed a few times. The CDR3 sequence: CASSQDSSFTDTQYF. The CDR3, as DNA: TGTGCCAGCAGCCAAGATTCGTCTTTTACAGATACGCAGTATTTT. V gene TRBV3-1 combines with J gene TRBJ2-3; D unresolved. CDR1 LGHDT and CDR2 YNNKEL come from the germline V gene (reference sequence). V lost 0 bases, J lost 3 bases, and 10 bases lay in between. The CDR3 contains 15 residues.

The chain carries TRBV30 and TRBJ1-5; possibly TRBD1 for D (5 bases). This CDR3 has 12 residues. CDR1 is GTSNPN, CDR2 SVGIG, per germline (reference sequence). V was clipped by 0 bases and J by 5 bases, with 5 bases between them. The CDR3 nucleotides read TGTGCCTGGAGTGTACAGGATCAGCCCCAGCATTTT. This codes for CAWSVQDQPQHF.

DNA for the CDR3: TGTGCCAGCTCACCGCGAAACAGGGTCGATAGCAATCAGCCCCAGCATTTT. It specifies CASSPRNRVDSNQPQHF. J is TRBJ1-5 and V is TRBV18; maybe TRBD1 (6 bases). The germline V and J ends were trimmed by 3 bases and 0 bases, with 15 bases remaining between them. The CDR3 contains 17 residues. Germline CDR1 reads KGHSH; CDR2 reads LQKENI.

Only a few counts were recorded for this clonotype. The chain's CDR3 is CASSRLRTQPQHF. The CDR3 coding sequence is TGTGCCAGCAGTCGACTAAGGACCCAGCCCCAGCATTTT. This sequence joins TRBV27 and TRBJ1-5, with unresolved D. The V end lost 5 bases, the J end lost 7 bases, and 12 bases lay between the germline ends. The CDR3 length is 13 residues. Germline CDR1 MNHEY, CDR2 SMNVEV (reference sequence).